These T cell receptor beta chains were read from a single sample in a study of control samples from healthy donors and cancer patients. Produced via immunoSEQ multiplex PCR; TCRdb's table is partial and in-frame only. The table includes about 170,000 clones, roughly 95% detected once. The sequencing input was blood. Every receptor here comes from a woman aged 60-75 years in good health. The CDR3 runs from the conserved cysteine through the conserved F or W. The order of the fields is clone size, V gene, D gene, J gene, CDR3 protein, CDR3 DNA. A D gene is named only where the DNA matches it firmly. Clone size is stated in some rows and not others, as once, few, many or a class when expanded.

clone_size: -
v_call: TRBV1
d_call: -
j_call: TRBJ1-1
cdr3_aa: CTSSQGRSGGDPTTEAFF
cdr3_nt: TGCACCAGCAGCCAAGGTAGGTCCGGGGGCGACCCAACGACTGAAGCTTTCTTT

clone_size: -
v_call: TRBV29-1
d_call: -
j_call: TRBJ2-2
cdr3_aa: CSAQVANTGELFF
cdr3_nt: TGCAGCGCCCAAGTCGCGAACACCGGGGAGCTGTTTTTT

clone_size: -
v_call: TRBV6-2/TRBV6-3
d_call: -
j_call: TRBJ1-2
cdr3_aa: CASSYSANYGYTF
cdr3_nt: TGTGCCAGCAGTTATTCAGCTAACTATGGCTACACCTTC

clone_size: -
v_call: TRBV7-9
d_call: -
j_call: TRBJ1-2
cdr3_aa: CASSLTGGNGYTF
cdr3_nt: TGTGCCAGCAGCTTAACTGGGGGAAATGGCTACACCTTC

clone_size: -
v_call: TRBV27
d_call: -
j_call: TRBJ2-5
cdr3_aa: CASSPWDTYQETQYF
cdr3_nt: TGTGCCAGCAGCCCCTGGGACACTTACCAAGAGACCCAGTACTTC

clone_size: -
v_call: TRBV19
d_call: TRBD1
j_call: TRBJ1-5
cdr3_aa: CASSIRQGKKKGNQPQHF
cdr3_nt: TGTGCCAGTAGTATACGACAGGGAAAAAAGAAAGGGAATCAGCCCCAGCATTTT

clone_size: few
v_call: TRBV5-1
d_call: -
j_call: TRBJ1-5
cdr3_aa: CASSLVPEQPQHF
cdr3_nt: TGCGCCAGCAGCTTGGTTCCAGAGCAGCCCCAGCATTTT

clone_size: -
v_call: TRBV6-6
d_call: -
j_call: TRBJ2-5
cdr3_aa: CASSYRQGETQYF
cdr3_nt: TGTGCCAGCAGTTACCGCCAGGGTGAGACCCAGTACTTC

clone_size: -
v_call: TRBV5-4
d_call: -
j_call: TRBJ2-5
cdr3_aa: CASSSGTIQETQYF
cdr3_nt: TGTGCCAGCAGTTCCGGGACAATCCAAGAGACCCAGTACTTC

clone_size: once
v_call: TRBV19
d_call: -
j_call: TRBJ1-1
cdr3_aa: CASSGTIRVEDEAFF
cdr3_nt: TGTGCCAGTAGTGGAACAATCAGGGTAGAGGATGAAGCTTTCTTT

clone_size: -
v_call: TRBV7-7
d_call: TRBD1
j_call: TRBJ1-1
cdr3_aa: CASSLKQGAEAFF
cdr3_nt: TGTGCTAGCAGCTTAAAACAGGGGGCTGAAGCTTTCTTT

clone_size: -
v_call: TRBV18
d_call: -
j_call: TRBJ1-2
cdr3_aa: CASSPQGPSGYSGYTF
cdr3_nt: TGTGCCAGCTCACCGCAGGGGCCAAGTGGTTACTCTGGCTACACCTTC

clone_size: -
v_call: TRBV6-5
d_call: -
j_call: TRBJ2-7
cdr3_aa: CASTLTREYEQYF
cdr3_nt: TGTGCCAGCACTCTAACCAGGGAATACGAGCAGTACTTC

clone_size: few
v_call: TRBV5-5
d_call: TRBD1
j_call: TRBJ1-2
cdr3_aa: CASSLTGTANYGYTF
cdr3_nt: TGTGCCAGCAGCTTAACAGGGACAGCTAACTATGGCTACACCTTC

clone_size: few
v_call: TRBV12-3/TRBV12-4
d_call: -
j_call: TRBJ1-1
cdr3_aa: CASSARQYTEAFF
cdr3_nt: TGTGCCAGCAGTGCTAGACAGTACACTGAAGCTTTCTTT

clone_size: -
v_call: TRBV7-2
d_call: TRBD2
j_call: TRBJ2-7
cdr3_aa: CASSLAGESSYEQYF
cdr3_nt: TGTGCCAGCAGCCTAGCGGGAGAGAGCTCCTACGAGCAGTACTTC

clone_size: -
v_call: TRBV27
d_call: -
j_call: TRBJ1-3
cdr3_aa: CASSLTSSGNTIYF
cdr3_nt: TGTGCCAGCAGTTTGACAAGCTCTGGAAACACCATATATTTT

clone_size: -
v_call: TRBV5-6
d_call: -
j_call: TRBJ1-1
cdr3_aa: CASSFKYQNTEAFF
cdr3_nt: TGTGCCAGCAGCTTTAAGTACCAGAACACTGAAGCTTTCTTT

clone_size: few
v_call: TRBV5-1
d_call: -
j_call: TRBJ1-2
cdr3_aa: CASSLERDDLDGYTF
cdr3_nt: TGCGCCAGCAGCTTGGAGCGGGACGATCTAGATGGCTACACCTTC

clone_size: -
v_call: TRBV6-5
d_call: TRBD1
j_call: TRBJ1-2
cdr3_aa: CASRLTGLDGYTF
cdr3_nt: TGTGCCAGCAGGCTGACAGGGTTGGATGGCTACACCTTC

clone_size: -
v_call: TRBV19
d_call: TRBD1
j_call: TRBJ1-2
cdr3_aa: CASSPRGQGYGYTF
cdr3_nt: TGTGCCAGTAGTCCACGCGGACAGGGCTATGGCTACACCTTC

clone_size: -
v_call: TRBV28
d_call: -
j_call: TRBJ1-6
cdr3_aa: CAGRTVLANSPLHF
cdr3_nt: TGTGCCGGCCGGACCGTACTTGCCAATTCACCCCTCCACTTT

clone_size: -
v_call: TRBV9
d_call: TRBD1
j_call: TRBJ2-7
cdr3_aa: CASSGTQGAEYEQYF
cdr3_nt: TGTGCCAGCAGCGGAACACAGGGGGCCGAATACGAGCAGTACTTC

clone_size: -
v_call: TRBV6-6
d_call: TRBD1
j_call: TRBJ1-4
cdr3_aa: CASTSSGQGAEKLFF
cdr3_nt: TGTGCCAGCACCTCGTCGGGACAGGGAGCGGAAAAACTGTTTTTT

clone_size: -
v_call: TRBV7-2
d_call: TRBD1
j_call: TRBJ2-3
cdr3_aa: CASSPRDRFLRTDTQYF
cdr3_nt: TGTGCCAGCAGCCCCCGGGACAGGTTCCTCCGCACAGATACGCAGTATTTT

clone_size: -
v_call: TRBV12-3/TRBV12-4
d_call: -
j_call: TRBJ2-3
cdr3_aa: CASSLGGDTQYF
cdr3_nt: TGTGCCAGCAGTTTGGGTGGGGATACGCAGTATTTT

clone_size: -
v_call: TRBV7-2
d_call: TRBD2
j_call: TRBJ2-2
cdr3_aa: CASSKNLIAGVTTGELFF
cdr3_nt: TGTGCCAGCAGCAAAAACCTTATTGCGGGGGTGACCACCGGGGAGCTGTTTTTT

clone_size: -
v_call: TRBV7-2
d_call: -
j_call: TRBJ2-2
cdr3_aa: CASSRGGTGELFF
cdr3_nt: TGTGCCAGCAGTCGGGGTGGGACCGGGGAGCTGTTTTTT

clone_size: -
v_call: TRBV3-1/TRBV3-2
d_call: -
j_call: TRBJ2-3
cdr3_aa: CASSQPQVDTQYF
cdr3_nt: TGTGCCAGCAGCCAGCCGCAGGTTGATACGCAGTATTTT

clone_size: -
v_call: TRBV18
d_call: TRBD2
j_call: TRBJ2-5
cdr3_aa: CASSPRTSGAQETQYF
cdr3_nt: TGTGCCAGCTCACCTCGTACTAGCGGGGCCCAAGAGACCCAGTACTTC

clone_size: -
v_call: TRBV7-9
d_call: TRBD1
j_call: TRBJ1-2
cdr3_aa: CASSLGDRISYGYTF
cdr3_nt: TGTGCCAGCAGCTTAGGGGACAGAATTTCCTATGGCTACACCTTC

clone_size: -
v_call: TRBV7-2
d_call: TRBD2
j_call: TRBJ2-1
cdr3_aa: CASSSRTSGGPYYNEQFF
cdr3_nt: TGTGCCAGCAGCTCCAGGACTAGCGGGGGGCCGTATTACAATGAGCAGTTCTTC

clone_size: -
v_call: TRBV19
d_call: -
j_call: TRBJ1-2
cdr3_aa: CASRENYGYTF
cdr3_nt: TGTGCCAGCAGGGAAAACTATGGCTACACCTTC

clone_size: -
v_call: TRBV18
d_call: TRBD1
j_call: TRBJ1-2
cdr3_aa: CASSLGQGYYGYTF
cdr3_nt: TGTGCCAGCTCACTGGGACAGGGGTACTATGGCTACACCTTC

clone_size: -
v_call: TRBV18
d_call: -
j_call: TRBJ1-2
cdr3_aa: CASSPQSHYGYTF
cdr3_nt: TGTGCCAGCTCACCCCAATCCCACTATGGCTACACCTTC

clone_size: -
v_call: TRBV5-1
d_call: -
j_call: TRBJ1-1
cdr3_aa: CASSLGRKNTEAFF
cdr3_nt: TGCGCCAGCAGCTTAGGACGGAAGAACACTGAAGCTTTCTTT

clone_size: -
v_call: TRBV25-1
d_call: -
j_call: TRBJ1-2
cdr3_aa: CASSERGRGDGYTF
cdr3_nt: TGTGCCAGCAGTGAACGCGGCAGGGGAGATGGCTACACCTTC